Listed here are 32 T cell receptor beta chains from one sample, sequenced in a study of cytotoxic CD8 clonotypes in ibrutinib-treated CLL. Some clones are missing from TCRdb's copy, which holds only in-frame ones; the method was immunoSEQ multiplex PCR. The repertoire has 20,000 to 30,000 clones, approximately 71% of them found once; the top ten carry approximately 46%. This specimen consisted of PBMCs, obtained after 12 months of ibrutinib treatment. These receptor sequences come from a human donor with chronic lymphocytic leukemia.

The J gene is TRBJ2-4, the V gene TRBV10-2; 10 nucleotides agree with TRBD2. The V gene's germline CDR1 is WSHSY and CDR2 SAAADI. CDR3 length: 16 amino acids. Losses at the gene ends were 4 bases for V and 8 bases for J; bases not matched to a gene: 11. The CDR3, as DNA: TGCGCCAGCAGTGGGAGGAGCGGGGGGGCCAGGGACATTCAGTACTTC. This codes for CASSGRSGGARDIQYF.

The V and J genes are TRBV5-6 and TRBJ2-5; D not resolved. Germline CDR1 SGHDT, CDR2 YYEEEE. CDR3 length: 13 amino acids. The V and J ends lost 4 bases and 5 bases respectively, with 12 bases between them. In DNA form, the CDR3 reads TGTGCCAGCAGCGTCTTCCCGAGGGAGACCCAGTACTTC. This codes for CASSVFPRETQYF.

The chain carries TRBV5-6 and TRBJ2-2, with TRBD2 identical over 10 bases. Germline V lookup: CDR1 SGHDT, CDR2 YYEEEE. Trimming took 2 bases from V and 1 from J; bases not matched to a gene: 2. This CDR3 region has 16 residues. The CDR3 protein is CASSLRTSGNTGELFF. CDR3 nucleotides: TGTGCCAGCAGCTTACGGACTAGCGGGAACACCGGGGAGCTGTTTTTT.

On this clone: In the same sample, other DNA sequences code for this CDR3. The chain has TRBV28 and TRBJ1-4; 7 nucleotides line up with TRBD1. The J segment lost 5 bases and the V segment lost 5 bases, leaving 8 bases of the junction unmatched. Germline CDR1 is MDHEN and CDR2 is SYDVKM. The CDR3 contains 15 residues. CDR3 coding DNA: TGTGCCAGCAGTCCCCTGGGACAGATAAATGAAAAACTGTTTTTT. Translating gives CASSPLGQINEKLFF.

The chain combines TRBV18 with TRBJ1-1; D unclear. CDR1 is KGHSH, CDR2 LQKENI, per germline. The CDR3 spans 14 residues. With 0 bases removed from V and 0 bases from J, the gap between germline ends came to 5 bases. In nucleotides, the CDR3 is TGTGCCAGCTCACCACCCCGCCTGAACACTGAAGCTTTCTTT. This encodes CASSPPRLNTEAFF.

This rearrangement joins TRBV9 to TRBJ2-7, with D unresolved. This CDR3 contains 12 residues. Trimming left V 3 bases short and J 4 bases short, with 8 bases between. CDR1 and CDR2 from the germline V gene are SGDLS and YYNGEE. CDR3 in amino acids: CASSATEYEQYF. The DNA of the CDR3 is TGTGCCAGCAGCGCGACGGAGTACGAGCAGTACTTC.

The chain recombines TRBV27 with TRBJ2-1; 12 bases fit TRBD2. The CDR3 is made up of 15 amino acids. The germline V gene encodes CDR1 MNHEY and CDR2 SMNVEV (reference sequence). V lost 4 bases, J lost 7 bases, and 5 bases stayed unmatched. CDR3 region: CASSSLAGGKNEQFF. In nucleotides, the CDR3 is TGTGCCAGCAGTTCCCTAGCGGGGGGGAAAAATGAGCAGTTCTTC.

The chain couples TRBV30 to TRBJ1-5; D is perhaps TRBD1 (5 bases). Trimming took 2 bases from V and 7 from J, leaving 12 bases between them. There are 13 residues in the CDR3. CDR1 and CDR2 from the germline V gene are GTSNPN and SVGIG (reference sequence). The CDR3 sequence is CAWSLGGGQPQHF. CDR3 DNA sequence: TGTGCCTGGAGTCTGGGGGGAGGACAGCCCCAGCATTTT.

This clone has only a few counts. The rearrangement joins TRBV19 to TRBJ2-5; the D gene could be TRBD1 or TRBD2 (5 bases each). The CDR3 consists of 14 residues. The V end was cut by 5 bases, the J end by 9 bases, with 19 bases between. The germline V gene encodes CDR1 LNHDA and CDR2 SQIVND (reference sequence). In nucleotides, the CDR3 is TGTGCCAGTAGTGTCACGGGACCTAAAGGGGCCCAGTACTTC. Translating it yields CASSVTGPKGAQYF.

This rearrangement joins TRBV4-1 to TRBJ2-7, with TRBD2 matching over 14 bases. CDR3 length: 18 residues. Trimming cost V 5 bases and J 0 bases; bases outside gene matches: 9. Looked up from germline, CDR1 is MGHRA and CDR2 is YSYEKL. The CDR3 DNA reads TGCGCCAGCAGCACTGGACTAGCGGGGGGCCGGAGCTCCTACGAGCAGTACTTC. Its translation is CASSTGLAGGRSSYEQYF.

The chain couples TRBV4-3 to TRBJ1-1; no clear D gene. The germline gives CDR1 LGHNA, CDR2 YSLEER. V was trimmed by 4 bases and J by 11 bases, leaving 17 bases between them. This CDR3 is built from 13 residues. The CDR3 spells CASSPLGTSSAFF. CDR3 nucleotides: TGCGCCAGCAGCCCTCTAGGCACCTCTTCGGCTTTCTTT.

The chain employs TRBV7-9 and TRBJ2-2; the D is unclear. Germline assignment: CDR1 SEHNR and CDR2 FQNEAQ (reference sequence). This CDR3 is built from 12 residues. Between the trimmed V and J ends, which lost 4 bases and 3 bases, there was a span of 3 bases. The CDR3 here is CASSSYTGELFF. DNA of the CDR3: TGTGCCAGCAGCTCTTACACCGGGGAGCTGTTTTTT.

This chain connects TRBV5-1 to TRBJ1-1; D might be TRBD1 (6 bases). The CDR3 extends over 15 amino acids. V was pared by 4 bases and J by 4 bases, with 17 bases between. The germline V gene encodes CDR1 SGHRS and CDR2 YFSETQ. The CDR3: CASSPRGGIGTEAFF. CDR3 nucleotide sequence: TGCGCCAGCAGCCCAAGGGGGGGAATTGGCACTGAAGCTTTCTTT.

This clone appeared a few times. The chain carries TRBV7-8 and TRBJ1-1; D call uncertain. Germline values: CDR1 SGHVS, CDR2 FQNEAQ. CDR3 size: 12 residues. Trimming shortened V by 1 base and J by 5 bases, and 5 bases separated the two germline ends. The CDR3, as DNA: TGTGCCAGCAGCTTAGGCTGGACTGAAGCTTTCTTT. It is translated as CASSLGWTEAFF. The full variable domain, its missing parts supplied by reference TRBV7-8 and TRBJ1-1, is GAGVSQSPRYKVAKRGQDVALRCDPISGHVSLFWYQQALGQGPEFLTYFQNEAQLDKSGLPSDRFFAERPEGSVSTLKIQRTQQEDSAVYLCASSLGWTEAFFGQGTRLTVV.

This clone was detected a few times. V and J are TRBV6-5 and TRBJ2-7, with D perhaps being TRBD1 or TRBD2 (5 bases each). Deletions cut 0 bases from V and 4 bases from J, with 13 bases between. Per the germline V gene, CDR1 is MNHEY and CDR2 is SVGAGI. The CDR3 totals 15 residues. This chain's CDR3 is CASSYSTGTLYEQYF. The CDR3 coding sequence is TGTGCCAGCAGTTACTCAACCGGGACCCTTTACGAGCAGTACTTC.

The chain is built from TRBV10-3 and TRBJ2-7; 9 nucleotides agree with TRBD1. Looked up from germline, CDR1 is ENHRY and CDR2 is SYGVKD. CDR3 length equals 14 residues. J gave up 5 bases and V 2 bases, and 4 bases lay outside the gene matches. In DNA form, the CDR3 reads TGTGCCATCAGTGAGGGGGGGACAGGGAACGAGCAGTACTTC. It is translated as CAISEGGTGNEQYF.

In this sample, this clone turned up many times. This sequence joins TRBV7-3 and TRBJ1-2, with D unclear. CDR1 is SGHTA and CDR2 is FQGTGA in the germline V gene. The CDR3 covers 13 residues. V lost 5 bases, J lost 3 bases, and 10 bases lay in between. The CDR3 loop reads CASSPDRDYGYTF. For the CDR3, the DNA is TGTGCCAGCAGCCCGGACCGTGACTATGGCTACACCTTC.

The chain uses TRBV4-3 and TRBJ2-7, with TRBD1 identical over 8 bases. V was pared by 1 base and J by 2 bases, with 4 bases of the junction left unmatched. Germline values: CDR1 LGHNA, CDR2 YSLEER. CDR3 size: 15 residues. The CDR3 is CASSQVTGAAYEQYF. Written as DNA, the CDR3 is TGCGCCAGCAGCCAAGTGACAGGGGCAGCCTACGAGCAGTACTTC.

The chain combines TRBV5-1 with TRBJ2-5; 10 nucleotides align to TRBD2. Germline CDR1 is SGHRS and CDR2 is YFSETQ. The CDR3 spans 14 residues. V lost 6 bases and J lost 1; bases outside the gene matches: 3. For the CDR3, the DNA is TGCGCCAGCAAAAGCGGGGGGGCCCAAGAGACCCAGTACTTC. This gives the protein CASKSGGAQETQYF.

This rearrangement joins TRBV28 to TRBJ2-3; D possibly corresponds to TRBD1 (5 bases). CDR3 length: 15 amino acids. CDR1 MDHEN and CDR2 SYDVKM come from the germline V gene. Trimming pared 8 bases from V and 1 base from J, leaving 16 bases between. CDR3 sequence: CASGSGAAGTDTQYF. In nucleotides, the CDR3 is TGTGCCAGCGGGTCTGGGGCCGCGGGCACAGATACGCAGTATTTT. Full variable domain (rest looked up from reference TRBV28 and TRBJ2-3): DVKVTQSSRYLVKRTGEKVFLECVQDMDHENMFWYRQDPGLGLRLIYFSYDVKMKEKGDIPEGYSVSREKKERFSLILESASTNQTSMYLCASGSGAAGTDTQYFGPGTRLTVL.

This rearrangement joins TRBV18 to TRBJ2-7; 11 bases agree with TRBD1. V was clipped by 3 bases and J by 3 bases; unmatched bases: 7. The CDR3 spans 16 residues. Germline values: CDR1 KGHSH, CDR2 LQKENI. CDR3 in DNA: TGTGCCAGCTCACCGCTCCCCGGGACAGGGGGCTACGAGCAGTACTTC. Translation gives CASSPLPGTGGYEQYF.

The J gene is TRBJ2-5, the V gene TRBV27, with D perhaps TRBD2 (6 bases). The CDR3 sequence is 13 residues long. Trimming cost V 6 bases and J 3 bases, with 11 bases left between them. Germline CDR1 is MNHEY and CDR2 is SMNVEV (reference sequence). CDR3 amino acids: CASSGGTEETQYF. CDR3 nucleotide sequence: TGTGCCAGCAGCGGAGGGACGGAAGAGACCCAGTACTTC.

This chain joins TRBV18 and TRBJ1-5, with a possible D match to TRBD1 (5 bases). The germline V gene has CDR1 KGHSH and CDR2 LQKENI. The V gene lost 3 bases and the J gene lost 2 bases, with 11 bases spanning the gap. This CDR3 comprises 15 residues. CDR3 bases: TGTGCCAGCTCACCCAGGGAGAGCGGCAATCAGCCCCAGCATTTT. It specifies CASSPRESGNQPQHF.

V usage is TRBV7-6 and J usage is TRBJ2-1; 9 bases fit TRBD2. V trimming: 5 bases; J trimming: 7 bases; junction bases outside the gene matches: 12. The germline gives CDR1 SGHVS, CDR2 FNYEAQ. The CDR3 extends over 16 amino acids. DNA of the CDR3: TGTGCCAGCAGCGACCGCCTAGCGGGGACCTCTAATGAGCAGTTCTTC. It specifies CASSDRLAGTSNEQFF. The variable domain in full, completed from reference TRBV7-6 and TRBJ2-1, reads GAGVSQSPRYKVTKRGQDVALRCDPISGHVSLYWYRQALGQGPEFLTYFNYEAQQDKSGLPNDRFSAERPEGSISTLTIQRTEQRDSAMYRCASSDRLAGTSNEQFFGPGTRLTVL.

The rearrangement links TRBV5-1 to TRBJ2-2; TRBD2 agrees at 8 bases. V shed 4 bases, J shed 3 bases, and the junction held 2 bases outside the gene matches. This CDR3 is built from 14 residues. Germline V gene data show CDR1 as SGHRS and CDR2 as YFSETQ. The CDR3 DNA reads TGCGCCAGCAGCCCAGCGGGGGACACCGGGGAGCTGTTTTTT. Translation: CASSPAGDTGELFF.

This clone appeared once. V and J are TRBV7-3 and TRBJ2-1; 14 positions agree with TRBD2. CDR1 and CDR2 (germline): SGHTA, FQGTGA. The CDR3 covers 15 residues. The ends lost 4 bases at V and 8 bases at J; junction bases unmatched: 4. The CDR3 DNA sequence: TGTGCCAGCAGCTCGGGACTAGCGGGGGAGGATGAGCAGTTCTTC. Residues: CASSSGLAGEDEQFF.

This clone was detected only a few times. In DNA form, the CDR3 reads TGCGCCAGCAGCCAACCGACGGGGGGACCTAACTACGAGCAGTACTTC. This encodes CASSQPTGGPNYEQYF. The chain uses TRBV4-1 and TRBJ2-7; 7 bases are shared with TRBD2. CDR3 length: 16 amino acids. Looked up from germline, CDR1 is MGHRA and CDR2 is YSYEKL. The V and J ends lost 2 bases and 3 bases, in that order; junction bases with no gene match: 10.

The chain has TRBV18 and TRBJ1-2; 9 bases agree with TRBD1. Germline CDR1 is KGHSH and CDR2 is LQKENI. This CDR3 is built from 15 residues. With V trimmed by 3 bases and J by 8 bases, 10 bases remained unmatched. The CDR3 DNA reads as TGTGCCAGCTCACCTCTCCGGGACAGGGTGGAGGGCTACACCTTC. Amino acid sequence: CASSPLRDRVEGYTF.

The chain carries TRBV15 and TRBJ2-1; 7 positions match TRBD1. The trim removed 7 bases at V and 0 bases at J, leaving 3 bases unmatched. Germline V gene sequence: CDR1 LNHNV, CDR2 YYDKDF (reference sequence). The CDR3 is made up of 14 amino acids. The CDR3 reads CATTTGDSYNEQFF. Here the CDR3 DNA reads TGTGCCACCACAACAGGGGACTCCTACAATGAGCAGTTCTTC.

This clone was found once. The CDR3: CASPGLAGADEQFF. The DNA of the CDR3 is TGTGCCAGCCCTGGACTAGCGGGGGCCGATGAGCAGTTCTTC. The V and J genes are TRBV7-9 and TRBJ2-1; 13 nucleotides line up with TRBD2. The V segment lost 8 bases and the J segment 8 bases; nucleotides outside the gene matches: 6. Germline CDR1 and CDR2: SEHNR and FQNEAQ (reference sequence). There are 14 residues in the CDR3.

This chain joins TRBV7-9 and TRBJ2-3, with 11 bases matching TRBD2. Germline CDR1 SEHNR, CDR2 FQNEAQ (reference sequence). The CDR3 is 18 residues long. With 8 bases clipped from V and 2 bases from J, the junction kept 15 bases outside the gene matches. The CDR3, as DNA: TGTGCCAGCGTCGGCCTAGCGGGGGGCCCAGCCCCCACAGATACGCAGTATTTT. Amino acid sequence: CASVGLAGGPAPTDTQYF.

The chain employs TRBV27 and TRBJ1-4, with D possibly matching TRBD1 (5 bases). Germline-derived CDR1 and CDR2 are MNHEY and SMNVEV (reference sequence). The CDR3 is made up of 14 amino acids. V gave up 4 bases and J gave up 7 bases, with 13 bases separating them. The CDR3, as DNA: TGTGCCAGCAGTTGGGCAGGGATCGGTGAAAAACTGTTTTTT. Residues: CASSWAGIGEKLFF. Drawing the rest from reference TRBV27 and TRBJ1-4, the complete variable domain is EAQVTQNPRYLITVTGKKLTVTCSQNMNHEYMSWYRQDPGLGLRQIYYSMNVEVTDKGDVPEGYKVSRKEKRNFPLILESPSPNQTSLYFCASSWAGIGEKLFFGSGTQLSVL.